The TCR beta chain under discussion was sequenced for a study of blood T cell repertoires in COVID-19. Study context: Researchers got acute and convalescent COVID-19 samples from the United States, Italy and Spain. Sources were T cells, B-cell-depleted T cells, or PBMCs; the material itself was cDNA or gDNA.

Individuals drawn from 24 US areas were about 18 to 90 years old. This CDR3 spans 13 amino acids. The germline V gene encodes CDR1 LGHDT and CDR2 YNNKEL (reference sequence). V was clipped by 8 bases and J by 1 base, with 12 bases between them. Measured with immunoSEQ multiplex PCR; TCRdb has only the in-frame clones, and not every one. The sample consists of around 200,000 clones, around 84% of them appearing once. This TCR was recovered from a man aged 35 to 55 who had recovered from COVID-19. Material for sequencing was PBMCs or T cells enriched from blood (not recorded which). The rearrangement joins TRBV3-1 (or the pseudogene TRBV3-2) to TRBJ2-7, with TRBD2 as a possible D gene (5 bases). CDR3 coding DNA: TGTGCCAGCTCTTTCCGGGGTTCCTACGAGCAGTACTTC. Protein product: CASSFRGSYEQYF.